Listed below are T cell receptor beta chains from one sample, sequenced in a study of shared clonotypes between healthy human individuals. The method was immunoSEQ multiplex PCR; TCRdb's version includes in-frame clones alone and lacks a portion of them. The sample carries roughly 2,000,000 clones, 90% to 95% recorded once. Material for sequencing was naive CD8+ T cells from PBMCs. Receptor source: a man aged 18 to 30 in good health. Some clones in this sample may be carry-over from other donors' samples. CDR3s include the opening cysteine and the closing phenylalanine or tryptophan. The order of the fields is D gene, V gene, J gene, clone size, CDR3 DNA, CDR3 protein. D genes are given only for firm matches. Rows may omit the clone size; those that give it use once, few, many or a size class.

D gene: NA; V gene: TRBV27; J gene: TRBJ2-2; clone size: NA; CDR3 DNA: TGTGCCAGCAGTCCTCCGAACACCGGGGAGCTGTTTTTT; CDR3 protein: CASSPPNTGELFF
D gene: NA; V gene: TRBV5-1; J gene: TRBJ2-7; clone size: NA; CDR3 DNA: TGCGCCAGCAGCTTCTCGGGGGCCTACGAGCAGTACTTC; CDR3 protein: CASSFSGAYEQYF
D gene: TRBD1; V gene: TRBV19; J gene: TRBJ2-7; clone size: NA; CDR3 DNA: TGTGCCAGTAGTATAGGCAGGGGGATGATCTACGAGCAGTACTTC; CDR3 protein: CASSIGRGMIYEQYF
D gene: TRBD2; V gene: TRBV11-2; J gene: TRBJ2-4; clone size: NA; CDR3 DNA: TGTGCCAGCAGCATACTAGCGGGGGGAGCCAAAAACATTCAGTACTTC; CDR3 protein: CASSILAGGAKNIQYF
D gene: NA; V gene: TRBV27; J gene: TRBJ1-2; clone size: NA; CDR3 DNA: TGTGCCAGCAGTCTACAGGTTGGAGCTAACTATGGCTACACCTTC; CDR3 protein: CASSLQVGANYGYTF
D gene: NA; V gene: TRBV28; J gene: TRBJ1-2; clone size: NA; CDR3 DNA: TGTGCCAGCACCCATCGGGGAGAGGCGGGTGGCTACACCTTC; CDR3 protein: CASTHRGEAGGYTF
D gene: NA; V gene: TRBV7-3; J gene: TRBJ2-1; clone size: NA; CDR3 DNA: TGTGCCAGCAGCCCCGTCCTGAGCTCCTACAATGAGCAGTTCTTC; CDR3 protein: CASSPVLSSYNEQFF
D gene: TRBD2; V gene: TRBV29-1; J gene: TRBJ2-1; clone size: NA; CDR3 DNA: TGCAGCACGACTAGCGGGAGCTCCTACAATGAGCAGTTCTTC; CDR3 protein: CSTTSGSSYNEQFF
D gene: TRBD2; V gene: TRBV6-1; J gene: TRBJ2-7; clone size: NA; CDR3 DNA: TGTGCCAGCAGTGAACTTAGCGGGAGCTACTACGAGCAGTACTTC; CDR3 protein: CASSELSGSYYEQYF
D gene: NA; V gene: TRBV7-8; J gene: TRBJ2-1; clone size: once; CDR3 DNA: TGTGCCAGCAGCTCCGAAAGGCCGCGGACTTCTAATTACAATGAGCAGTTCTTC; CDR3 protein: CASSSERPRTSNYNEQFF
D gene: NA; V gene: TRBV19; J gene: TRBJ2-5; clone size: NA; CDR3 DNA: TGTGCCAGTAGTGCGGGAGAGACCCAGTACTTC; CDR3 protein: CASSAGETQYF
D gene: TRBD1; V gene: TRBV5-1; J gene: TRBJ2-1; clone size: NA; CDR3 DNA: TGCGCCAGCAGCTTGGAACGGACAGGGTCCCCTTACAATGAGCAGTTCTTC; CDR3 protein: CASSLERTGSPYNEQFF
D gene: NA; V gene: TRBV4-3; J gene: TRBJ2-2; clone size: NA; CDR3 DNA: TGCGCCAGCAGCCAACATCCAAGGGAGCTGTTTTTT; CDR3 protein: CASSQHPRELFF
D gene: TRBD1; V gene: TRBV5-1; J gene: TRBJ2-2; clone size: NA; CDR3 DNA: TGCGCCAGCAGCTTAACGCCGGGACAGCTTCCTGGGGAGCTGTTTTTT; CDR3 protein: CASSLTPGQLPGELFF
D gene: TRBD1; V gene: TRBV7-9; J gene: TRBJ1-2; clone size: NA; CDR3 DNA: TGTGCCAGCAGCGAGCCGGGACAGGGCTGGGATGGCTACACCTTC; CDR3 protein: CASSEPGQGWDGYTF
D gene: NA; V gene: TRBV7-2; J gene: TRBJ1-4; clone size: NA; CDR3 DNA: TGTGCCAGCAGCTTAGTGCGGGGACGTAATGAAAAACTGTTTTTT; CDR3 protein: CASSLVRGRNEKLFF
D gene: NA; V gene: TRBV4-1; J gene: TRBJ1-1; clone size: once; CDR3 DNA: TGCGCCAGCAGCCAAGTTAGGGGCGACACTGAAGCTTTCTTT; CDR3 protein: CASSQVRGDTEAFF
D gene: NA; V gene: TRBV5-5; J gene: TRBJ1-3; clone size: NA; CDR3 DNA: TGTGCCAGCAGCTTGTGGGGAGGAAACACCATATATTTT; CDR3 protein: CASSLWGGNTIYF
D gene: NA; V gene: TRBV27; J gene: TRBJ2-5; clone size: NA; CDR3 DNA: TGTGCCAGCAGGAGACTAGAGTCAGTCGAGACCCAGTACTTC; CDR3 protein: CASRRLESVETQYF
D gene: TRBD1; V gene: TRBV13; J gene: TRBJ1-1; clone size: NA; CDR3 DNA: TGTGCCAGCAGCCCGGGACAGTATCCCACTGAAGCTTTCTTT; CDR3 protein: CASSPGQYPTEAFF
D gene: TRBD2; V gene: TRBV7-8; J gene: TRBJ2-1; clone size: once; CDR3 DNA: TGTGCCAGCAGCTTAGTCCCTCGCGGGAGTGAGGGTGAGCAGTTCTTC; CDR3 protein: CASSLVPRGSEGEQFF
D gene: NA; V gene: TRBV19; J gene: TRBJ2-7; clone size: NA; CDR3 DNA: TGTGCCAGTAGTATGGGCCTAACGAGCTACGAGCAGTACTTC; CDR3 protein: CASSMGLTSYEQYF
D gene: TRBD1; V gene: TRBV12-5; J gene: TRBJ2-2; clone size: NA; CDR3 DNA: TGTGCTAGTGGTTTGGGGTCTCCTACAGGGGCCCTAAACACCGGGGAGCTGTTTTTT; CDR3 protein: CASGLGSPTGALNTGELFF
D gene: TRBD1; V gene: TRBV7-8; J gene: TRBJ2-5; clone size: NA; CDR3 DNA: TGTGCCAGCAGTCTCCCCCGGGACAGGCTCCAAGAGACCCAGTACTTC; CDR3 protein: CASSLPRDRLQETQYF
D gene: TRBD1; V gene: TRBV27; J gene: TRBJ2-7; clone size: NA; CDR3 DNA: TGTGCCAGCAGTCAGGACAGGGGGCTAAACGAGCAGTACTTC; CDR3 protein: CASSQDRGLNEQYF
D gene: TRBD1; V gene: TRBV5-6; J gene: TRBJ1-1; clone size: NA; CDR3 DNA: TGTGCCAGCAGCTTGTTTAGGGGGCTAAGTGACACTGAAGCTTTCTTT; CDR3 protein: CASSLFRGLSDTEAFF
D gene: NA; V gene: TRBV2; J gene: TRBJ2-7; clone size: NA; CDR3 DNA: TGTGCCAGCAGCGTCGGATTGGGTCGCTACGAGCAGTACTTC; CDR3 protein: CASSVGLGRYEQYF
D gene: TRBD2; V gene: TRBV2; J gene: TRBJ2-1; clone size: NA; CDR3 DNA: TGTGCCAGGGCGCAGATCCTAGCGGGAGGCCCCTTCTCCTACAATGAGCAGTTCTTC; CDR3 protein: CARAQILAGGPFSYNEQFF
D gene: NA; V gene: TRBV20-1; J gene: TRBJ1-2; clone size: NA; CDR3 DNA: TGCAGTGCTAACGTCTACGGCTACACCTTC; CDR3 protein: CSANVYGYTF
D gene: NA; V gene: TRBV27; J gene: TRBJ2-1; clone size: NA; CDR3 DNA: TGTGCCAGCAGTCCCATGGGACTCCCGAGCCGTGAGCAGTTCTTC; CDR3 protein: CASSPMGLPSREQFF
D gene: NA; V gene: TRBV5-1; J gene: TRBJ2-5; clone size: NA; CDR3 DNA: TGCGCCAGCAGCCCGTCCTACAGGGTAGTGGAAAAGACCCAGTACTTC; CDR3 protein: CASSPSYRVVEKTQYF
D gene: NA; V gene: TRBV7-9; J gene: TRBJ2-1; clone size: NA; CDR3 DNA: TGTGCCAGCAGCATCCACCTAGATCCCCAGTTCTTC; CDR3 protein: CASSIHLDPQFF
D gene: NA; V gene: TRBV25-1; J gene: TRBJ2-2; clone size: NA; CDR3 DNA: TGTGCCAGCAGCCCAGAGACAGTTTTGGGCACCGGGGAGCTGTTTTTT; CDR3 protein: CASSPETVLGTGELFF
D gene: NA; V gene: TRBV15; J gene: TRBJ2-7; clone size: once; CDR3 DNA: TGTGCCACCAGCAGAGAGTCGGGCTTTTTGAACGAGCAGTACTTC; CDR3 protein: CATSRESGFLNEQYF
D gene: TRBD2; V gene: TRBV4-1; J gene: TRBJ2-7; clone size: once; CDR3 DNA: TGCGCCAGCAGCCAAGGAGAAACTAGCGGGAGATGGTCCTACGAGCAGTACTTC; CDR3 protein: CASSQGETSGRWSYEQYF
D gene: NA; V gene: TRBV2; J gene: TRBJ2-7; clone size: NA; CDR3 DNA: TGTGCCAGCGCGTACTACAGGGCCCCCTACGAGCAGTACTTC; CDR3 protein: CASAYYRAPYEQYF
D gene: NA; V gene: TRBV25-1; J gene: TRBJ2-7; clone size: once; CDR3 DNA: TGTGCCAGCAGTGAATACCCCGGGAACGAGCAGTACTTC; CDR3 protein: CASSEYPGNEQYF
D gene: TRBD2; V gene: TRBV27; J gene: TRBJ2-4; clone size: NA; CDR3 DNA: TGTGCCAGCAGTTCCCTGACTAGCAGGGCCAAAAACATTCAGTACTTC; CDR3 protein: CASSSLTSRAKNIQYF
D gene: NA; V gene: TRBV4-3; J gene: TRBJ2-3; clone size: NA; CDR3 DNA: TGCGCCAGCAGCCAACTCGGAACCACAGATACGCAGTATTTT; CDR3 protein: CASSQLGTTDTQYF
D gene: NA; V gene: TRBV6-5; J gene: TRBJ1-1; clone size: few; CDR3 DNA: TGTGCCAGCAGTTACTCGGTGGGCACTGAAGCTTTCTTT; CDR3 protein: CASSYSVGTEAFF
D gene: TRBD1; V gene: TRBV11-1; J gene: TRBJ2-7; clone size: NA; CDR3 DNA: TGTGCCAGCAGCTTATCTGGGACAGGCGAGCAGTACTTC; CDR3 protein: CASSLSGTGEQYF
D gene: NA; V gene: TRBV9; J gene: TRBJ1-2; clone size: NA; CDR3 DNA: TGTGCCAGCAGCGTAGAAGGGACAACGCTCGATGGCTACACCTTC; CDR3 protein: CASSVEGTTLDGYTF